This T cell receptor (beta chain) was found in a study of T cell responses to AZD1222 COVID-19 vaccine. Trimming removed 5 bases from V and 6 bases from J, with 16 bases in between. The CDR3 loop spans 14 amino acids. Germline V gene lookup returns CDR1 LNHDA and CDR2 SQIVND (reference sequence). Assay used: immunoSEQ multiplex PCR; TCRdb lists only in-frame clones, some missing. The sample comprises more than 85,000 clones, 89% of which are singletons, and approximately 40% rests with the top ten. This receptor was obtained from an adult who received the AZD1222 COVID-19 vaccine. The sample was peripheral blood, taken 28 days after the second AZD1222 dose. This chain connects TRBV19 to TRBJ1-1; no clear D gene. The CDR3 region is CASSLGGYDSEAFF. The CDR3 nucleotides read TGTGCCAGTAGTTTGGGAGGCTACGACTCTGAAGCTTTCTTT.